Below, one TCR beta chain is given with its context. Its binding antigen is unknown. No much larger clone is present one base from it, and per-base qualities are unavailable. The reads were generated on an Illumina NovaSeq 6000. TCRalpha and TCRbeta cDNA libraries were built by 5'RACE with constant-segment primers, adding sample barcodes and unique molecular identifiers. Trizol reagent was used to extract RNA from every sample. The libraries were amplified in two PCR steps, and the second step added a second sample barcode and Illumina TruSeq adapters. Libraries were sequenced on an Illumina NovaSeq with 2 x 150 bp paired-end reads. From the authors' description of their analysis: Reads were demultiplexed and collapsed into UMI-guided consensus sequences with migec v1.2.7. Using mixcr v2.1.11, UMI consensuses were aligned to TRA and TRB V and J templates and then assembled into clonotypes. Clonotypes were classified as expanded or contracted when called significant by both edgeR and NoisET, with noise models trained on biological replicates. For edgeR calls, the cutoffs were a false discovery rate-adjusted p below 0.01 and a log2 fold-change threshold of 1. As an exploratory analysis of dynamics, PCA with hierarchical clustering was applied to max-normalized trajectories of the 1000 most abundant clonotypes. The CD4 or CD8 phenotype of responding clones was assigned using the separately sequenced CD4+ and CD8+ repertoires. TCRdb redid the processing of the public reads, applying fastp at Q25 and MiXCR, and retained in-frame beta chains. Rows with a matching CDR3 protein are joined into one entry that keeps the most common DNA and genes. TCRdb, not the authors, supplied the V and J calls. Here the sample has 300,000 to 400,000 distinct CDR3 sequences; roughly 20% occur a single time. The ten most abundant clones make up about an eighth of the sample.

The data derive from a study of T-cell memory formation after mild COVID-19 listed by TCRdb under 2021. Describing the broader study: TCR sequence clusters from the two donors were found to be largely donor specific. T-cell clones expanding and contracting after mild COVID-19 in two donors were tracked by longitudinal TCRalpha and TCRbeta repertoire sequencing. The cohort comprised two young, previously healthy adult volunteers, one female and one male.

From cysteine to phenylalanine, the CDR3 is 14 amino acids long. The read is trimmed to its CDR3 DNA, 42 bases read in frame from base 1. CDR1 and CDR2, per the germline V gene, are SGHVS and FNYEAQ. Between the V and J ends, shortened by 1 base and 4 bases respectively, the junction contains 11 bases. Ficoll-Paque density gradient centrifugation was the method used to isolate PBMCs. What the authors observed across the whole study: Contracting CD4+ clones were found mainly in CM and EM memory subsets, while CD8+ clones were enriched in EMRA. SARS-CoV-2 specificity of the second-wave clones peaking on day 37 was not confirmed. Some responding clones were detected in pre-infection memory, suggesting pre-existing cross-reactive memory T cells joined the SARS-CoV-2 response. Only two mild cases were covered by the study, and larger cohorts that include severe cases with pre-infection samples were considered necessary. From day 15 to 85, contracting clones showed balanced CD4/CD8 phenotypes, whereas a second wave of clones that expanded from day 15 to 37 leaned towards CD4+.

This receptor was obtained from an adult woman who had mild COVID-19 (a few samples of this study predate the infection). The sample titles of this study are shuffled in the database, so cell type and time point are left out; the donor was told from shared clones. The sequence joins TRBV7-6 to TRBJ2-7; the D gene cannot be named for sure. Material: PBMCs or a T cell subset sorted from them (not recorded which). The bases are TGTGCCAGCAGCTTAGAGGGTCCCGGGTACGAGCAGTACTTC. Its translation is CASSLEGPGYEQYF.